Listed below are T cell receptor beta chains from one sample, sequenced in a study of blood T cell repertoires in COVID-19. The assay was immunoSEQ multiplex PCR, and TCRdb's table has in-frame clones only and misses some. The sample shows 290,000 or so clones, just over 90% of them seen only once. Sequencing was carried out using peripheral blood. These receptors were obtained from a young woman with COVID-19, enrolled during active disease. Each CDR3 is given with its conserved first and last residue. A D gene is named only where the DNA matches it firmly. A clone size is listed for some rows: how often the clone was seen (once, few, many), or a class if it is expanded.

j_gene: TRBJ1-1; v_gene: TRBV2; abundance: NA; d_gene: NA; CDR3aa: CASSVDSEAFF; CDR3nt: TGTGCCAGCAGTGTGGACTCTGAAGCTTTCTTT
j_gene: TRBJ2-5; v_gene: TRBV5-6; abundance: once; d_gene: TRBD2; CDR3aa: CASSLVFGAGGYQETQYF; CDR3nt: TGTGCCAGCAGCTTGGTTTTTGGGGCGGGAGGGTACCAAGAGACCCAGTACTTC
j_gene: TRBJ2-1; v_gene: TRBV4-1; abundance: NA; d_gene: TRBD2; CDR3aa: CASSPYLSGRSYNEQFF; CDR3nt: TGCGCCAGCAGTCCCTATCTTAGCGGGAGGTCCTACAATGAGCAGTTCTTC
j_gene: TRBJ2-7; v_gene: TRBV5-4; abundance: NA; d_gene: TRBD1; CDR3aa: CASSLVTGTGGYEQYF; CDR3nt: TGTGCCAGCAGCTTGGTCACCGGGACAGGGGGTTACGAGCAGTACTTC
j_gene: TRBJ1-2; v_gene: TRBV2; abundance: NA; d_gene: NA; CDR3aa: CASSRSGRDDSYGYTF; CDR3nt: TGTGCCAGCAGTCGGTCAGGGAGGGATGACAGCTATGGCTACACCTTC
j_gene: TRBJ2-1; v_gene: TRBV29-1; abundance: few; d_gene: TRBD2; CDR3aa: CSVDGRWLGEQFF; CDR3nt: TGCAGCGTTGACGGGAGGTGGCTGGGTGAGCAGTTCTTC
j_gene: TRBJ2-3; v_gene: TRBV7-3; abundance: NA; d_gene: NA; CDR3aa: CASSLGADTQYF; CDR3nt: TGTGCCAGCAGCCTCGGGGCAGATACGCAGTATTTT
j_gene: TRBJ1-3; v_gene: TRBV3-1/TRBV3-2; abundance: NA; d_gene: TRBD1; CDR3aa: CASSLQGAGGNTIYF; CDR3nt: TGTGCCAGCAGCCTACAGGGGGCTGGTGGAAACACCATATATTTT
j_gene: TRBJ1-1; v_gene: TRBV10-2; abundance: once; d_gene: NA; CDR3aa: CASSPFPTYFPEAFF; CDR3nt: TGCGCCAGCAGTCCCTTCCCCACATATTTCCCTGAAGCTTTCTTT
j_gene: TRBJ2-1; v_gene: TRBV28; abundance: NA; d_gene: NA; CDR3aa: CASSLLRGGEQFF; CDR3nt: TGTGCCAGCAGTTTACTCCGGGGAGGTGAGCAGTTCTTC
j_gene: TRBJ1-1; v_gene: TRBV28; abundance: NA; d_gene: NA; CDR3aa: CASSLLPGNTEAFF; CDR3nt: TGTGCCAGCAGTTTATTGCCAGGTAACACTGAAGCTTTCTTT
j_gene: TRBJ1-1; v_gene: TRBV6-6; abundance: NA; d_gene: NA; CDR3aa: CASSQGGNTEAFF; CDR3nt: TGTGCCAGCAGTCAAGGCGGGAACACTGAAGCTTTCTTT
j_gene: TRBJ1-1; v_gene: TRBV24-1; abundance: NA; d_gene: NA; CDR3aa: CATSDSQGGANTEAFF; CDR3nt: TGTGCCACCAGTGATTCACAAGGGGGGGCGAACACTGAAGCTTTCTTT
j_gene: TRBJ2-1; v_gene: TRBV5-1; abundance: NA; d_gene: NA; CDR3aa: CASSLERGGRANNEQFF; CDR3nt: TGCGCCAGCAGCCTTGAAAGAGGGGGGAGGGCCAACAATGAGCAGTTCTTC
j_gene: TRBJ2-7; v_gene: TRBV4-1; abundance: once; d_gene: TRBD1; CDR3aa: CASSQTGDEQYF; CDR3nt: TGCGCCAGCAGCCAGACAGGGGACGAGCAGTACTTC
j_gene: TRBJ2-1; v_gene: TRBV11-3; abundance: NA; d_gene: TRBD1; CDR3aa: CASSLRTGVGNEQFF; CDR3nt: TGTGCCAGCAGCTTAAGGACAGGGGTGGGCAATGAGCAGTTCTTC
j_gene: TRBJ1-4; v_gene: TRBV6-7; abundance: NA; d_gene: TRBD1; CDR3aa: CASSYRSYGQGVTNEKLFF; CDR3nt: TGTGCCAGCAGTTACCGATCGTACGGCCAGGGGGTAACTAATGAAAAACTGTTTTTT
j_gene: TRBJ1-1; v_gene: TRBV27; abundance: NA; d_gene: TRBD1; CDR3aa: CASSFIRPDRGQNTEAFF; CDR3nt: TGTGCCAGCAGTTTCATCCGCCCGGACAGGGGGCAGAACACTGAAGCTTTCTTT
j_gene: TRBJ1-1; v_gene: TRBV9; abundance: NA; d_gene: NA; CDR3aa: CASSERGGSTEAFF; CDR3nt: TGTGCCAGCAGCGAGCGCGGGGGTTCCACTGAAGCTTTCTTT
j_gene: TRBJ2-7; v_gene: TRBV7-9; abundance: NA; d_gene: TRBD1; CDR3aa: CASSRLGDGTASYEQYF; CDR3nt: TGTGCCAGCAGTCGATTAGGGGATGGGACAGCCTCCTACGAGCAGTACTTC
j_gene: TRBJ1-2; v_gene: TRBV3-1/TRBV3-2; abundance: NA; d_gene: NA; CDR3aa: CASSHTGLGGYTF; CDR3nt: TGTGCCAGCAGCCATACAGGGCTAGGTGGCTACACCTTC
j_gene: TRBJ1-1; v_gene: TRBV18; abundance: once; d_gene: NA; CDR3aa: CASSPYLEGWHTEAFF; CDR3nt: TGTGCCAGCTCACCATATTTGGAGGGATGGCACACTGAAGCTTTCTTT
j_gene: TRBJ1-5; v_gene: TRBV30; abundance: NA; d_gene: NA; CDR3aa: CAWSSSSNSNQPQHF; CDR3nt: TGTGCCTGGAGTAGTTCCTCTAATAGCAATCAGCCCCAGCATTTT
j_gene: TRBJ1-2; v_gene: TRBV10-2; abundance: NA; d_gene: TRBD1; CDR3aa: CASSDFRDRGGYGYTF; CDR3nt: TGCGCCAGCAGTGACTTCCGGGACAGGGGGGGCTATGGCTACACCTTC
j_gene: TRBJ1-2; v_gene: TRBV6-5; abundance: NA; d_gene: NA; CDR3aa: CASSYLRGGYGYTF; CDR3nt: TGTGCCAGCAGTTACCTAAGGGGGGGCTATGGCTACACCTTC
j_gene: TRBJ1-6; v_gene: TRBV5-1; abundance: NA; d_gene: NA; CDR3aa: CASSLGTDAGPLHF; CDR3nt: TGCGCCAGCAGCCTGGGAACTGACGCAGGTCCCCTCCACTTT
j_gene: TRBJ2-2; v_gene: TRBV29-1; abundance: NA; d_gene: TRBD1; CDR3aa: CSVSSGTGSPGELFF; CDR3nt: TGCAGCGTCAGCTCCGGGACAGGGTCACCCGGGGAGCTGTTTTTT
j_gene: TRBJ1-6; v_gene: TRBV6-5; abundance: NA; d_gene: TRBD1; CDR3aa: CASSNRGNSPLHF; CDR3nt: TGTGCCAGCAGCAACAGGGGTAATTCACCCCTCCACTTT
j_gene: TRBJ1-1; v_gene: TRBV6-5; abundance: medium-sized; d_gene: NA; CDR3aa: CASSYLAVNTEAFF; CDR3nt: TGTGCCAGCAGTTACCTTGCGGTGAACACTGAAGCTTTCTTT